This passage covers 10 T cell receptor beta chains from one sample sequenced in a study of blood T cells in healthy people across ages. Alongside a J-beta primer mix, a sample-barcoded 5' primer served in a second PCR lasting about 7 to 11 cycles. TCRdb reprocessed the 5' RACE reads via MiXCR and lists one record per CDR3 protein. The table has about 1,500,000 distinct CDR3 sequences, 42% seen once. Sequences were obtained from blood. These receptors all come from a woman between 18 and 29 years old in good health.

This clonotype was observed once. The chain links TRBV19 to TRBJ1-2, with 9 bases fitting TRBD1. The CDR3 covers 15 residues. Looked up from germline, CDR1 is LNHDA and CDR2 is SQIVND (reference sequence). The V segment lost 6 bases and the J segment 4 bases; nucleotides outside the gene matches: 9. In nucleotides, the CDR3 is TGTGCCAGTAGAAACACAGGGGGCGCGGGCTATGGCTACACCTTC. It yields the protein CASRNTGGAGYGYTF.

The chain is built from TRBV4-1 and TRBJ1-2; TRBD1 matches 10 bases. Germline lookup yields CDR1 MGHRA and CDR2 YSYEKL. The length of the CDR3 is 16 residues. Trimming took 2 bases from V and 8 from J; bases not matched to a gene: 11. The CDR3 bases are TGCGCCAGCAGCCAAAATAGACAGGGGGCGACGTCCGGCTACACCTTC. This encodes CASSQNRQGATSGYTF.

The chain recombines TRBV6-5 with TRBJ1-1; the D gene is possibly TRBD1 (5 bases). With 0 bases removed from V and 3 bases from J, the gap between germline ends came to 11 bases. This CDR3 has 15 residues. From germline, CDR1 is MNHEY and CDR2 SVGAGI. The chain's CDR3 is CASSYSAGWDTEAFF. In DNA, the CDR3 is TGTGCCAGCAGTTACTCGGCAGGGTGGGACACTGAAGCTTTCTTT.

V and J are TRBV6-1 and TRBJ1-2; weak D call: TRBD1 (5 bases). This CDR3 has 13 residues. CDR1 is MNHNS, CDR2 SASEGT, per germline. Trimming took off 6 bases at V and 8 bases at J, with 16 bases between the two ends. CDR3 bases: TGTGCCAGCAGGAAGGGTGGGGCCTCCGGCTACACCTTC. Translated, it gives CASRKGGASGYTF.

The chain's CDR3 is CASSVESHNEQFF. The DNA of the CDR3 is TGTGCCAGCAGCGTAGAAAGCCACAATGAGCAGTTCTTC. V is TRBV9 and J is TRBJ2-1; no definite D call. CDR1 is SGDLS, CDR2 YYNGEE, per germline. Trimming removed 0 bases at V and 5 bases at J, with 6 bases between. The CDR3 is 13 residues long.

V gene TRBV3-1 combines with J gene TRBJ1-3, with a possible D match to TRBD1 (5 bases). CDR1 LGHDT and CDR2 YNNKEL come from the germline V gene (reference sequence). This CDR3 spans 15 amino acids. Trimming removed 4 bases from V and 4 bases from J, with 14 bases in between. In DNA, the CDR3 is TGTGCCAGCAGCCCCAATCGGGGGATCGGAAACACCATATATTTT. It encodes CASSPNRGIGNTIYF.

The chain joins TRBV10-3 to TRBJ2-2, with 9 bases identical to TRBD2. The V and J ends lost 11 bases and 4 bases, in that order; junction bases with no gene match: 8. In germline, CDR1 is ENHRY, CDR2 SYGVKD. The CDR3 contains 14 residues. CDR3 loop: CAYAGTSSTGELFF. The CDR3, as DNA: TGTGCCTACGCTGGGACTAGCTCCACCGGGGAGCTGTTTTTT.

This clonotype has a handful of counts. CDR3 nucleotides: TGCGCCAGCAGCTTGGCCTTCGCCAGGGCCGCTCATACGCAGTATTTT. It translates to CASSLAFARAAHTQYF. The rearrangement joins TRBV5-1 to TRBJ2-3; TRBD1 might be the D (5 bases). CDR3 length: 16 residues. V lost 0 bases and J lost 7, with 18 bases in between. The germline V gene encodes CDR1 SGHRS and CDR2 YFSETQ. The full variable domain, rest sourced from reference TRBV5-1 and TRBJ2-3, is KAGVTQTPRYLIKTRGQQVTLSCSPISGHRSVSWYQQTPGQGLQFLFEYFSETQRNKGNFPGRFSGRQFSNSRSEMNVSTLELGDSALYLCASSLAFARAAHTQYFGPGTRLTVL.

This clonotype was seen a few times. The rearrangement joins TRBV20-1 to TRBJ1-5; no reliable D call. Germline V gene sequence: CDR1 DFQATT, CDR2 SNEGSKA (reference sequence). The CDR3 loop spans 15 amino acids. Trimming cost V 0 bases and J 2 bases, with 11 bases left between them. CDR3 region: CSAREVSGGNQPQHF. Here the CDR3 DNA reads TGCAGTGCTAGAGAGGTCAGCGGTGGCAATCAGCCCCAGCATTTT.

The CDR3 DNA reads as TGCGCCAGCAGTGGGATCGGGACGGAACACTCCGGGGCCAACGTCCTGACTTTC. Its translation: CASSGIGTEHSGANVLTF. The J gene is TRBJ2-6, the V gene TRBV5-1, with D perhaps given as TRBD1 or TRBD2 (5 bases each). CDR1 is SGHRS and CDR2 is YFSETQ in the germline V gene. CDR3 length: 18 residues. V dropped 5 bases and J dropped 4 bases, with 22 bases sitting between them.